These 9 T cell receptor beta chains came from one sample sequenced in a study of OX40 agonist ivuxolimab in advanced cancers. TCRdb's table, derived via immunoSEQ multiplex PCR, lists solely in-frame clones and lacks some. The sample consists of tens of thousands of clones, more than 75% of them appearing once. The sample in question was CD4+ or CD8+ T cells sorted from blood, obtained in a trial of the OX40 agonist ivuxolimab. The source of these receptors is an adult with an advanced solid tumor such as melanoma, head and neck, liver or kidney cancer.

This sequence joins TRBV7-2 and TRBJ1-5, with D unresolved. There are 14 residues in the CDR3. Trimming stripped 2 bases from V and 5 bases from J, with 10 bases between. Germline V CDR1 and CDR2: SGHTA, FQGNSA. The CDR3 sequence is CASSLISRYQPQHF. The CDR3 DNA is TGTGCCAGCAGCTTAATCTCCCGCTATCAGCCCCAGCATTTT.

This chain connects TRBV19 to TRBJ1-2; D is ambiguous. Per the germline V gene, CDR1 is LNHDA and CDR2 is SQIVND (reference sequence). The CDR3 is 16 residues long. V was shortened by 4 bases and J by 0 bases, with 15 bases between the two germline ends. CDR3 in amino acids: CASSKPWAGSNYGYTF. CDR3 DNA sequence: TGTGCCAGTAGTAAGCCCTGGGCGGGTTCTAACTATGGCTACACCTTC.

The chain couples TRBV9 to TRBJ1-4; D is uncertain. V dropped 1 base and J dropped 0 bases, with 7 bases sitting between them. CDR3 length: 15 amino acids. The germline gives CDR1 SGDLS, CDR2 YYNGEE. CDR3 protein: CASSVFGTTNEKLFF. In nucleotides, the CDR3 is TGTGCCAGCAGCGTATTTGGGACAACTAATGAAAAACTGTTTTTT. Variable domain in full (rest from reference TRBV9 and TRBJ1-4): DSGVTQTPKHLITATGQRVTLRCSPRSGDLSVYWYQQSLDQGLQFLIQYYNGEERAKGNILERFSAQQFPDLHSELNLSSLELGDSALYFCASSVFGTTNEKLFFGSGTQLSVL.

The chain has TRBV11-3 and TRBJ2-5; D is unclear. V gave up 5 bases and J gave up 0 bases, with 10 bases separating them. The germline CDR1 and CDR2 sequences are SGHNT and YENEEA. This CDR3 region has 14 residues. Written as DNA, the CDR3 is TGTGCCAGCAGCCCACAGACTTACCAAGAGACCCAGTACTTC. Amino acids: CASSPQTYQETQYF.

The chain joins TRBV2 to TRBJ2-3; 8 bases are a match to TRBD2. This CDR3 is 13 amino acids long. V dropped 8 bases and J dropped 1; count of bases not matched to a gene: 2. Germline V gene sequence: CDR1 SNHLY, CDR2 FYNNEI. CDR3 DNA sequence: TGTGCCAGCGCGCGGGAGGGCACAGATACGCAGTATTTT. This gives the protein CASAREGTDTQYF. Full variable domain (remainder filled in from reference TRBV2 and TRBJ2-3): EPEVTQTPSHQVTQMGQEVILRCVPISNHLYFYWYRQILGQKVEFLVSFYNNEISEKSEIFDDQFSVERPDGSNFTLKIRSTKLEDSAMYFCASAREGTDTQYFGPGTRLTVL.

This clone showed up just once. V gene TRBV5-4 combines with J gene TRBJ2-2; TRBD2 might be the D (5 bases). This CDR3 is 16 amino acids long. The V gene's germline CDR1 is SGHNT and CDR2 YYREEE (reference sequence). Trimming stripped 3 bases from V and 4 bases from J, with 16 bases between. The CDR3 reads CASSSKSLAATGELFF. The CDR3 DNA sequence: TGTGCCAGCAGCTCCAAGTCTCTAGCTGCCACCGGGGAGCTGTTTTTT.

This chain links TRBV4-1 with TRBJ2-7; 10 bases map to TRBD1. The CDR3 has 16 amino acids. Germline V gene lookup returns CDR1 MGHRA and CDR2 YSYEKL. With V trimmed by 4 bases and J by 5 bases, 11 bases remained unmatched. CDR3 protein: CASSLQPGTGANEQYF. CDR3 bases: TGCGCCAGCAGCCTTCAACCCGGGACAGGGGCTAACGAGCAGTACTTC.

The CDR3 nucleotides are TGTGCCAGCAGCCAAGAACTCCCCGGGACAGGGCACGAGCAGTACTTC. Translated, it gives CASSQELPGTGHEQYF. The chain links TRBV4-2 to TRBJ2-7; 9 nucleotides align to TRBD1. The CDR3 is 16 residues long. Germline V CDR1 and CDR2: LGHNA, YNFKEQ. V shed 0 bases and J 5 bases; nucleotides not matched to a gene: 8.

This clone was counted once. The V gene is TRBV7-2, the J gene TRBJ2-7; the match to TRBD2 covers 7 bases. Germline CDR1 and CDR2: SGHTA and FQGNSA. CDR3 length equals 13 residues. Germline trimming cut 3 bases from V and 2 bases from J; bases unmatched to any gene: 1. The CDR3 bases are TGTGCCAGCAGCTTCGGACTAGCCTACGAGCAGTACTTC. This codes for CASSFGLAYEQYF.